Listed below are T cell receptor beta chains from one sample, sequenced in a study of cytomegalovirus exposure and HLA in healthy donors. Using immunoSEQ multiplex PCR, the repertoire was profiled, and TCRdb retains in-frame clones only, with some absent. The table shows some 150,000 clones, with 60% to 80% occurring only once. Material: PBMCs. The receptor source for this set is a middle-aged woman in good health and CMV-seropositive. Both conserved end residues are part of each CDR3. The order of the fields is J gene, V gene, D gene, CDR3 length, clone size, CDR3 protein, CDR3 DNA. The D gene is left open where the match is weak. Some rows mark clone size as missing; the rest say once, few, many or name a class of expanded clone.

J: TRBJ2-3
V: TRBV15
D: TRBD1
length: 14
size: .
CDR3: CATSTGTGTDTQYF
DNA: TGTGCCACCTCGACCGGGACAGGCACAGATACGCAGTATTTT

J: TRBJ2-2
V: TRBV10-2
D: TRBD2
length: 17
size: .
CDR3: CASSGAYGRGGTGELFF
DNA: TGCGCCAGCAGCGGGGCCTACGGGCGGGGGGGCACCGGGGAGCTGTTTTTT

J: TRBJ1-2
V: TRBV7-2
D: .
length: 12
size: .
CDR3: CASSQSSLFYTF
DNA: TGTGCCAGCAGCCAATCCTCCCTATTCTACACCTTC

J: TRBJ2-1
V: TRBV2
D: TRBD1
length: 15
size: .
CDR3: CASSPGQGDYNEQFF
DNA: TGTGCCAGCAGCCCCGGTCAGGGGGACTACAATGAGCAGTTCTTC

J: TRBJ1-1
V: TRBV27
D: .
length: 14
size: few
CDR3: CASRSYAPGTEAFF
DNA: TGTGCCAGCAGATCTTACGCCCCGGGCACTGAAGCTTTCTTT

J: TRBJ1-2
V: TRBV4-1
D: TRBD1
length: 16
size: .
CDR3: CASSQGIAGTAYGYTF
DNA: TGCGCCAGCAGCCAAGGTATTGCCGGGACAGCCTATGGCTACACCTTC

J: TRBJ2-1
V: TRBV6-5
D: TRBD2
length: 13
size: .
CDR3: CASTSGGYNEQFF
DNA: TGTGCCAGCACTAGCGGGGGCTACAATGAGCAGTTCTTC

J: TRBJ1-3
V: TRBV5-4
D: TRBD1
length: 14
size: .
CDR3: CASSLQGAGNTIYF
DNA: TGTGCCAGCAGCCTACAGGGGGCTGGAAACACCATATATTTT

J: TRBJ2-7
V: TRBV2
D: .
length: 12
size: once
CDR3: CASIPGGYEQYF
DNA: TGTGCCAGCATTCCCGGGGGCTACGAGCAGTACTTC

J: TRBJ2-7
V: TRBV6-1
D: .
length: 15
size: .
CDR3: CASSDRVQKPYEQYF
DNA: TGTGCCAGCAGTGACCGGGTCCAAAAACCCTACGAGCAGTACTTC

J: TRBJ1-1
V: TRBV2
D: .
length: 12
size: .
CDR3: CASKAEGTEAFF
DNA: TGTGCCAGCAAGGCGGAAGGCACTGAAGCTTTCTTT

J: TRBJ1-2
V: TRBV4-1
D: .
length: 15
size: few
CDR3: CASAMRDRKDYGYTF
DNA: TGCGCCAGCGCGATGCGAGACAGGAAGGATTATGGCTACACCTTC

J: TRBJ1-4
V: TRBV7-9
D: .
length: 12
size: .
CDR3: CSSSSTTVKLFF
DNA: TGTTCCAGCAGCTCGACGACAGTTAAACTGTTTTTT

J: TRBJ1-6
V: TRBV28
D: TRBD1
length: 16
size: .
CDR3: CASSFRQGAQNSPLHF
DNA: TGTGCCAGCAGTTTCCGACAGGGGGCGCAGAATTCACCCCTCCACTTT

J: TRBJ1-6
V: TRBV4-1
D: .
length: 17
size: .
CDR3: CASSQPLGQHDNSPLHF
DNA: TGCGCCAGCAGCCAACCCCTGGGGCAGCACGATAATTCACCCCTCCACTTT

J: TRBJ1-4
V: TRBV2
D: .
length: 15
size: few
CDR3: CASSERRAANEKLFF
DNA: TGTGCCAGCAGCGAGAGGAGGGCGGCTAATGAAAAACTGTTTTTT

J: TRBJ2-2
V: TRBV2
D: .
length: 13
size: few
CDR3: CASSGQNTGELFF
DNA: TGTGCCAGCAGTGGACAGAACACCGGGGAGCTGTTTTTT

J: TRBJ1-2
V: TRBV18
D: .
length: 13
size: .
CDR3: CASSPRGGDGYTF
DNA: TGTGCCAGCTCACCAAGGGGGGGTGATGGCTACACCTTC

J: TRBJ2-7
V: TRBV7-2
D: TRBD2
length: 15
size: .
CDR3: CASSLSSGGAYEQYF
DNA: TGTGCCAGCAGCTTATCCAGCGGGGGGGCCTACGAGCAGTACTTC

J: TRBJ2-5
V: TRBV7-6
D: .
length: 15
size: .
CDR3: CASSSYTGVQETQYF
DNA: TGTGCCAGCAGCTCCTACACGGGGGTCCAAGAGACCCAGTACTTC